This T cell receptor (beta chain) stems from a study of T cell repertoires in cytomegalovirus infection. In the study overall: The study used recently identified HLA-C-restricted and well-studied HLA-B-restricted CMV epitopes. A matching HLA type, together with CMV infection, was signaled by public TCR beta signatures.

Findings of the study overall: HLA-C-restricted CMV clonotypes gave the most frequent clonotype in two of eight donors. There were carriers of CMV plus the relevant HLA, and cumulative public TCR beta family frequency identified them.

This clonotype occurred a few times. Its specificity is unknown. Unmatched junction bases numbered 3, after V lost 5 bases and J lost 5 bases. The length of the CDR3 is 14 residues. Germline V gene lookup returns CDR1 MNHEY and CDR2 SMNVEV (reference sequence). TCRdb re-derived calls from the reads in MiXCR, one entry per CDR3 protein. Here the sample spans 900,000 to 950,000 distinct CDR3 sequences, around 29% being singletons. The sequences come from cultured CD8+ T cells from PBMCs, collected from culture after CMV antigen stimulation. The J gene is TRBJ2-1, the V gene TRBV27; TRBD2 matches 10 bases. The receptor was isolated from a human donor in good health (CMV status not recorded). Some clones in this sample may be carry-over from other donors' samples. The CDR3 region is CASSLAGEHNEQFF. The CDR3 DNA is TGTGCCAGCAGTCTAGCGGGGGAGCACAATGAGCAGTTCTTC.